This T cell receptor (beta chain) is from a study of vaccination effects on CD4 cells after COVID-19. Antigen-specific CD4+ T cell clonotypes were called by their expansion after viral peptide-pool culture in ViraFEST. The culture ran for 10 days, and then CD4+ T cells were isolated. The participants, recipients of two vaccine doses, got either BNT162b2 or mRNA-1273. The vaccine recipients had no prior SARS-CoV-2 infection, with negative nucleocapsid antibodies. Cultures used approximately 2 million PBMC per well, 9.5 to 10 IU/ml IL-2 and around 9.8 ug/ml peptides. CDR1 is LGHDT, CDR2 YNNKEL, per germline (reference sequence). V lost 8 bases to trimming and J lost 7 bases, with 9 bases between them. The CDR3 extends over 12 amino acids. As for this clone: What it binds is unknown.

Study-wide results and caveats: Clones of infection and vaccine origin contracted markedly late after vaccination.

The data were produced by immunoSEQ multiplex PCR, yet TCRdb's version contains in-frame clones alone and is incomplete. The data hold about 60,000 clones, with around 80% observed a single time. Sequencing used CD4+ T cells from PBMCs cultured with HCoV-OC43 spike peptides, obtained after COVID-19 vaccination. The sample's subset: HCoV-OC43 spike overlapping peptide pool stimulation. This sequence joins TRBV3-1 (or the pseudogene TRBV3-2) and TRBJ1-6, with D unclear. This receptor was obtained from a human donor who received a COVID-19 vaccine. For the CDR3, the DNA is TGTGCCAGCGCCGCGTCGAATTCACCCCTCCACTTT. Translating gives CASAASNSPLHF.